The clone carrying this TCR beta chain was picked up one time. The data are from a study of blood T cell repertoires in COVID-19. Across the whole study: Acute and convalescent COVID-19 specimens originated in the United States, Italy and Spain. T cells, B-cell-depleted T cells, or PBMCs provided the cDNA or gDNA that served as material.

This CDR3 region has 15 residues. V shed 4 bases, J shed 9 bases, and the junction held 13 bases outside the gene matches. The germline CDR1 and CDR2 sequences are SGHRS and YFSETQ. Study processing details: The assay estimated nucleated cells by amplifying reference gene primers. Repertoires were generated with immunoSEQ multiplex PCR, while TCRdb's copy carries only in-frame clones and drops some. That table is the source of V, J and clone size, and D and trimming were worked out from the DNA. The profile shows around 500,000 clones, over 75% of them singletons. This clonotype was sampled from a human donor in a cohort sampled during active COVID-19. The sequencing sample was made of peripheral blood. The chain carries TRBV5-1 and TRBJ2-1; TRBD2 agrees at 7 bases. As DNA, the CDR3 is TGCGCCAGCAGCCTGGACCCTAGCGGAATGGCTGAGCAGTTCTTC. Protein sequence: CASSLDPSGMAEQFF.